This T cell receptor (beta chain) was retrieved from a study of OX40 agonist ivuxolimab in advanced cancers. Notes on the research overall: Ivuxolimab was a fully human IgG2 agonistic monoclonal antibody targeting the costimulatory receptor OX40 (CD134). Intravenous ivuxolimab was administered to patients every 2 weeks at six dose levels: 0.01, 0.1, 0.3, 1.5, 3 and 10 mg/kg. Of the approximately 54 dose-escalation patients, hepatocellular carcinoma was present in about 20, melanoma in roughly 15, renal cell carcinoma in 9 and head and neck cancer in 9. A male proportion of around 81% and a mean age of around 60 years, ranging from roughly 23 to 85, were recorded for the dose-escalation cohort. Patients were allowed to have had prior anti-PD-1, anti-PD-L1 or anti-CTLA-4 therapy, and around two fifths of the dose-escalation patients had been treated with checkpoint inhibitors. Three dose-escalation patients achieved partial responses, one with hepatocellular carcinoma and two with cutaneous melanoma. The point of sequencing TCRbeta in the periphery was to test whether ivuxolimab changed TCR sequence diversity and drove clonal T-cell expansion. The paper covers the monotherapy dose-escalation part of the phase I ivuxolimab trial, which included N of about 56 patients. Paper-wide results and their limitations: Low levels of normalized T-cell clonal expansion were also shown by some nonresponding patients. The antigen specificity of the peripheral T cells that underwent clonal expansion was not determined. Clonal expansion of both CD4+ and CD8+ blood T cells was observed from baseline to week 6 at doses 0.1 to 3.0 mg/kg. In the 0.1-3.0 mg/kg groups, partial responders were among the patients with the lowest normalized peripheral clonal expansion, particularly in CD8+ T cells. After ivuxolimab, CD8+ T cells had more expanded clones than CD4+ T cells on average.

The trial excluded patients who had a history of autoimmune disease or were on systemic immunosuppression. Peripheral blood for TCR sequencing was collected from all dose cohorts at baseline, on cycle 4 day 1, and on cycle 7 day 1. The samples were drawn from a first-in-human, open-label, multicenter phase I dose-escalation trial of ivuxolimab. Adults with locally advanced or metastatic head and neck squamous cell, hepatocellular, melanoma or renal cell carcinoma were enrolled in the trial. Before TCR sequencing, CD4+ and CD8+ T cells were separately sorted from peripheral blood. As regards this clone: There is no known antigen for this receptor. No per-base quality is available; no much larger clone lies one base away.

V ends up 4 bases short and J 14 bases short, with an unmatched junction base count of 13. There are 15 amino acids in the CDR3, from cysteine to phenylalanine inclusive. The DNA shown is the 45-base CDR3, in frame from base 1. The germline V gene (reference sequence) provides CDR1 SGHNT and CDR2 YYREEE. Genomic DNA was extracted from sorted cells for sequencing of the TCRbeta CDR3 region. TCRbeta CDR3 regions were sequenced using the immunoSEQ Assay. Here the immuneACCESS table is served through TCRdb, limited to in-frame sequences with V and J called. Missing clones are a known gap in these copies; in checked studies unresolved V genes cover under half, and the rest lacks a known reason. The sample table contains approximately 80,000 clones; only one count was recorded for nearly 90% of them. Of the sample, under 0.25% falls within the top ten clones.

Sequenced here: CD4+ or CD8+ T cells sorted from blood, sampled in a trial of the OX40 agonist ivuxolimab. The origin of this receptor is an adult with an advanced solid tumor such as melanoma, head and neck, liver or kidney cancer. The chain is made from TRBV5-4 and TRBJ2-3; TRBD2 fits 13 bases in the junction. The CDR3 protein sequence reads: CASSAGTSGAASPYF. The DNA sequence is TGTGCCAGCAGCGCCGGGACTAGCGGGGCCGCTTCTCCGTATTTT.